A selection of T cell receptor beta chains follows, all from one sample in a study of OX40 agonist ivuxolimab in advanced cancers. TCRdb keeps only in-frame clones here, not all; method: immunoSEQ multiplex PCR. The sample has 70,000 to 95,000 clones, 91% seen once. The specimen comprised CD4+ or CD8+ T cells sorted from blood, sampled in a trial of the OX40 agonist ivuxolimab. These receptors originate from an adult with an advanced solid tumor such as melanoma, head and neck, liver or kidney cancer. The CDR3 runs from the conserved cysteine through the conserved F or W. A D gene is named only where the DNA matches it firmly. The size field is filled for only some rows; it gives once, few, many or a size class.

- TRBJ2-3 - TRBV5-4 CASSLRRTGTDTQYF TGTGCCAGCAGCTTGAGGCGGACGGGCACAGATACGCAGTATTTT
- TRBJ2-7 - TRBV28 CASSLSAASYEQYF TGTGCCAGCAGTTTATCAGCGGCCTCCTACGAGCAGTACTTC
TRBD2 TRBJ2-2 - TRBV10-3 CAINRAGTSGSSTGELFF TGTGCCATCAACAGAGCCGGGACTAGCGGGAGTAGCACCGGGGAGCTGTTTTTT
- TRBJ2-5 - TRBV30 CAWSVGETQYF TGTGCCTGGAGTGTGGGAGAGACCCAGTACTTC
TRBD1 TRBJ1-2 - TRBV9 CASSVEAGQGAIGGYTF TGTGCCAGCAGCGTAGAGGCGGGACAGGGGGCGATAGGAGGCTACACCTTC
- TRBJ2-5 - TRBV5-1 CASSPDGTLGETQYF TGCGCCAGCAGCCCGGATGGGACCCTCGGGGAGACCCAGTACTTC
- TRBJ2-7 few TRBV29-1 CSVEDRGRHEQYF TGCAGCGTTGAAGATCGGGGTCGTCACGAGCAGTACTTC
- TRBJ1-5 - TRBV27 CGGTLRGSGRIGNQPQHF TGTGGAGGAACCCTTAGGGGGAGCGGGAGAATAGGCAATCAGCCCCAGCATTTT
- TRBJ1-1 - TRBV6-5 CASSFAPGNTEAFF TGTGCCAGCAGTTTTGCCCCGGGGAACACTGAAGCTTTCTTT
- TRBJ2-7 - TRBV5-1 CASSPQGLGLSEQYF TGCGCCAGCAGCCCGCAGGGACTCGGGCTCTCCGAGCAGTACTTC
- TRBJ2-7 - TRBV5-1 CASSQAGSSVSEQYF TGCGCCAGCAGCCAGGCAGGGTCTTCGGTTTCCGAGCAGTACTTC
TRBD1 TRBJ1-4 - TRBV28 CASTRQGRYEKLFF TGTGCCAGCACCCGACAGGGGAGATACGAAAAACTGTTTTTT